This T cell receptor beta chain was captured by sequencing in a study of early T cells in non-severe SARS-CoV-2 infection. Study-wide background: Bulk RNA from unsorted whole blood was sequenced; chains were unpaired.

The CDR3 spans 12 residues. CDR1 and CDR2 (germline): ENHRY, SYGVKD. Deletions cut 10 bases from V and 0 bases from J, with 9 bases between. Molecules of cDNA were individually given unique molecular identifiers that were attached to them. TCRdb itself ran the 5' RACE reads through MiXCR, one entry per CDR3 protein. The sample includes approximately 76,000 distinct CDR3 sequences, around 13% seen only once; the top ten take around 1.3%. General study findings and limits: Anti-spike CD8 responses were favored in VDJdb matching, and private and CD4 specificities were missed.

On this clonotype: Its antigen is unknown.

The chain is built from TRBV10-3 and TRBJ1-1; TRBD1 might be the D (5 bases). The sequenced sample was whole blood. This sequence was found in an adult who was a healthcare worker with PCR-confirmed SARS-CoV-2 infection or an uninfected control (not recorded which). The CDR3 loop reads CATQDMNTEAFF. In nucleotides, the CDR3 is TGTGCCACCCAGGACATGAACACTGAAGCTTTCTTT.